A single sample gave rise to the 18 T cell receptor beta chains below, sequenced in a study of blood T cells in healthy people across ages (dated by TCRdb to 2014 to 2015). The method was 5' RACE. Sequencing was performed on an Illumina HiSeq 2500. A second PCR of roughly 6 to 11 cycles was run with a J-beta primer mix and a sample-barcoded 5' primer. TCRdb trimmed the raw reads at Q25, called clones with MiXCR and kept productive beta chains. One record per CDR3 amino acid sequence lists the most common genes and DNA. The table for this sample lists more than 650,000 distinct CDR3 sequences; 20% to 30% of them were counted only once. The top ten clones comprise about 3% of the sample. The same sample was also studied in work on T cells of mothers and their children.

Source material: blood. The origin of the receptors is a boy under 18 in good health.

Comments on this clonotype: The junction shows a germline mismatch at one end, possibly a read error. The CDR3 DNA sequence: TGTACCTGGAGTCACAGGGGTGGTCAGCCCCAGCATTTT. It specifies CTWSHRGGQPQHF. The gene calls are TRBV30 and TRBJ1-5, with TRBD1 matching over 7 bases. Germline assignment: CDR1 GTSNPN and CDR2 SVGIG (reference sequence). This CDR3 is 13 amino acids long.

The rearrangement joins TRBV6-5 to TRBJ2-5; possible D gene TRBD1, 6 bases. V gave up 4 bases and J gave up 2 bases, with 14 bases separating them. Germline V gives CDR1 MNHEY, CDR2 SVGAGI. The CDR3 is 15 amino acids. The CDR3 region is CASSSGQRPQETQYF. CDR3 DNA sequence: TGTGCCAGCAGTTCCGGACAGCGGCCTCAAGAGACCCAGTACTTC.

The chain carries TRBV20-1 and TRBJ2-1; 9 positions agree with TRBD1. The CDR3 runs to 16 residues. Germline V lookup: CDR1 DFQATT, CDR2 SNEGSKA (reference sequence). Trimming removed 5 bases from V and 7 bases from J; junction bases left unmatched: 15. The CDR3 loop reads CSAPSIGTGSGNEQFF. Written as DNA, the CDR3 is TGCAGTGCTCCCTCCATCGGGACAGGGTCAGGGAATGAGCAGTTCTTC.

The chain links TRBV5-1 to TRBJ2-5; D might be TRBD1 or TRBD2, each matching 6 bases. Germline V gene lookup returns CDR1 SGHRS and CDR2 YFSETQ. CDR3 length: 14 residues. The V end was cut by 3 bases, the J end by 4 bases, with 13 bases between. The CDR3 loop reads CASSWGARSETQYF. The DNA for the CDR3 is TGCGCCAGCAGCTGGGGGGCCAGGTCAGAGACCCAGTACTTC.

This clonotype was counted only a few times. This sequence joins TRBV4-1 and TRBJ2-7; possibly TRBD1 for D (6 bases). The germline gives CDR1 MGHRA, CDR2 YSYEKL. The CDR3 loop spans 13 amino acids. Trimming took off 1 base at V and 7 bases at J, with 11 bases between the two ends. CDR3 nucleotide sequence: TGCGCCAGCAGCCAAGCGGGTCAGGGGGAGCAGTACTTC. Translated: CASSQAGQGEQYF.

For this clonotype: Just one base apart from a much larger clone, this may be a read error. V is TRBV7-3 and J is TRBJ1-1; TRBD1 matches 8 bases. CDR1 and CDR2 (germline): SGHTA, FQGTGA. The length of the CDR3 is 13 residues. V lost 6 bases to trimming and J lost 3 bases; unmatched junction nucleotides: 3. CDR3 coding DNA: TGTGCCAGCAGGTTACAGGGGGACACTGAAGCTTTCTTT. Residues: CASRLQGDTEAFF.

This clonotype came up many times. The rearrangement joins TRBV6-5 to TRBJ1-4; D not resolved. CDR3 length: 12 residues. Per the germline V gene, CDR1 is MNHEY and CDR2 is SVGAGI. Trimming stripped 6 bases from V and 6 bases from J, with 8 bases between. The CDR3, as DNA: TGTGCCAGCAGGTCTGGAGATGAAAAACTGTTTTTT. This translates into CASRSGDEKLFF.

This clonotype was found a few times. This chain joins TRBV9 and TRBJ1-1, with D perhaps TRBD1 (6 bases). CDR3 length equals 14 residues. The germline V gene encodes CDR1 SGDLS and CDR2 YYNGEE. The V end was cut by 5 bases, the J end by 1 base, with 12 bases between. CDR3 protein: CASSKPGQNTEAFF. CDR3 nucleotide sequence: TGTGCCAGCAGTAAACCGGGACAGAACACTGAAGCTTTCTTT. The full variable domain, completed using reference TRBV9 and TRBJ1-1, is DSGVTQTPKHLITATGQRVTLRCSPRSGDLSVYWYQQSLDQGLQFLIQYYNGEERAKGNILERFSAQQFPDLHSELNLSSLELGDSALYFCASSKPGQNTEAFFGQGTRLTVV.

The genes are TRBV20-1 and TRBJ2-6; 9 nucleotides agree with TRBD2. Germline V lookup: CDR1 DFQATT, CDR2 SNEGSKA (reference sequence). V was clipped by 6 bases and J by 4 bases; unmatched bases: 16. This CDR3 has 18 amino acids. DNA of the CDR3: TGCAGTGCCGTCCGTGTGGGCGGGGGGGCCGGAGGGGCCAACGTCCTGACTTTC. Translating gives CSAVRVGGGAGGANVLTF.

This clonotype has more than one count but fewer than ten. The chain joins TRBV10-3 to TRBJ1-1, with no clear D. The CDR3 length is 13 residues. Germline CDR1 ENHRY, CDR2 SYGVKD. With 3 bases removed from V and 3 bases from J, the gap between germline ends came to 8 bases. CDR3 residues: CAISDMYYTEAFF. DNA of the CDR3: TGTGCCATCAGTGACATGTATTACACTGAAGCTTTCTTT.

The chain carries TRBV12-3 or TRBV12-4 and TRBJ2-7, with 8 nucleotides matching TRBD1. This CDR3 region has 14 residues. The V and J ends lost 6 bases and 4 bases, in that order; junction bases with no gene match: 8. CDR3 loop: CASRYGQGRYEQYF. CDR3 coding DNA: TGTGCCAGCAGGTACGGACAGGGAAGGTACGAGCAGTACTTC.

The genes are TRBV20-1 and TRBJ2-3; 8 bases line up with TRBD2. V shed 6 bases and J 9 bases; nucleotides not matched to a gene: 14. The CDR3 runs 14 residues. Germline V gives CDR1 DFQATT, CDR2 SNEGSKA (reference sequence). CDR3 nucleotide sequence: TGCAGTGCCAAAGGAGCGGGGGAGAAGGTCACGCAGTATTTT. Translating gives CSAKGAGEKVTQYF.

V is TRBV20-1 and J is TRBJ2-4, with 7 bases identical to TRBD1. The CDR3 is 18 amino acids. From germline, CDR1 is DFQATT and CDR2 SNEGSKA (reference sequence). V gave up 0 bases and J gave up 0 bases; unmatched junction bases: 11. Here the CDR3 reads CSARDRQGYPLAKNIQYF. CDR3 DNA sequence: TGCAGTGCTAGAGATCGACAGGGTTATCCTCTAGCCAAAAACATTCAGTACTTC.

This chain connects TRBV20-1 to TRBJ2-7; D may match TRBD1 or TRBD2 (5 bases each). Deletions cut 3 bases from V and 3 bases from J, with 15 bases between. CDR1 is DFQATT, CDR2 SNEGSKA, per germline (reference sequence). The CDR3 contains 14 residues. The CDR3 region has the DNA TGCAGTGCTAGGGAGGACACCGCCCTCTACGAGCAGTACTTC. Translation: CSAREDTALYEQYF.

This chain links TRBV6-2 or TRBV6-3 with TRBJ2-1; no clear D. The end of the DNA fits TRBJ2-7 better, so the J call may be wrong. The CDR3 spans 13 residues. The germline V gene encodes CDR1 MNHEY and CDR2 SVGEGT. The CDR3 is CASSLGNPYEQYF. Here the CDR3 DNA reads TGTGCCAGCAGCCTGGGGAACCCCTACGAGCAGTACTTC.

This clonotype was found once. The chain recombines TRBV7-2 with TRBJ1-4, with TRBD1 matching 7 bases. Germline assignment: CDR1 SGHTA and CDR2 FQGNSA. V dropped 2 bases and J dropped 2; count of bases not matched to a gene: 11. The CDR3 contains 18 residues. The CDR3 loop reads CASSLLGGGILTNEKLFF. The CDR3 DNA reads TGTGCCAGCAGCTTACTAGGAGGGGGCATATTGACTAATGAAAAACTGTTTTTT. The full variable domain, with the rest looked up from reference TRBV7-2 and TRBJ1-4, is GAGVSQSPSNKVTEKGKDVELRCDPISGHTALYWYRQSLGQGLEFLIYFQGNSAPDKSGLPSDRFSAERTGGSVSTLTIQRTQQEDSAVYLCASSLLGGGILTNEKLFFGSGTQLSVL.

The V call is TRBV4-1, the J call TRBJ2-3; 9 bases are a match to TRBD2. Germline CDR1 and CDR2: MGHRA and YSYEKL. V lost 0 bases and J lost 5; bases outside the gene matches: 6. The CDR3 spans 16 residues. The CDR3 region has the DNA TGCGCCAGCAGCCAAGATTGGAGCGGGGGGAAAGATACGCAGTATTTT. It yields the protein CASSQDWSGGKDTQYF.

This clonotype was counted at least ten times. The CDR3 DNA reads TGTGCCAGCAACCGAGAGACCCAGTACTTC. This codes for CASNRETQYF. The rearrangement uses TRBV2 and TRBJ2-5; D not certain. Between the trimmed V and J ends, which lost 7 bases and 4 bases, there was a span of 4 bases. Germline CDR1 SNHLY, CDR2 FYNNEI. This CDR3 region has 10 residues.